This T cell receptor beta chain was captured in a study of shared clonotypes between healthy human individuals. Across the study: Per donor, CD8 memory used one plate, CD8 naive used two, CD4 memory used three and CD4 naive used three.

The genomic DNA of each subset was split evenly across several immunoSEQ plates. Sorted-subset replicate PCRs used around 0.2 ug DNA, around 31,000 T cell genomes. Profiling relied on immunoSEQ multiplex PCR, and the TCRdb table lists in-frame clones only, not all of them. Counted here are 2 million to 2.5 million clones, 90% to 95% occurring once; the ten biggest clones make up about 0.34%. Of note for this clone: Its target is unknown.

J gave up 5 bases and V 4 bases, and 10 bases lay outside the gene matches. The CDR3 length is 16 residues. Germline V gene lookup returns CDR1 KGHSH and CDR2 LQKENI. General study results and limits: Several donors showed sharing of about 4.6% of naive CD4 clonotypes.

This TCR came from a man between 18 and 29 years old in good health. Some clones in this sample may be carry-over from other donors' samples. Sequencing input: naive CD4+ T cells from PBMCs. Stated subset: CD45RA+ positively selected. This sequence joins TRBV18 and TRBJ2-3; 9 nucleotides line up with TRBD2. CDR3 sequence: CASSQIAGVGQDTQYF. The CDR3 DNA is TGTGCCAGCTCACAGATAGCGGGAGTAGGACAAGATACGCAGTATTTT.